A selection of T cell receptor beta chains follows, all from one sample in a study of T cells in Graves' hyperthyroidism and ophthalmopathy. MiXCR, applied by TCRdb to the multiplex PCR reads, yields one record per CDR3 protein. There are under 650,000 distinct CDR3 sequences in the sample; roughly 15% occur only once, and less than 4.5% lies in the top ten. The sequenced sample was blood. These receptors were taken from a woman aged 25 to 39 with Graves' hyperthyroidism. CDR3s include the opening cysteine and the closing phenylalanine or tryptophan. The order of the fields is clone size, D gene, J gene, V gene, CDR3 DNA, CDR3 protein. A D gene is named only where the DNA matches it firmly. Size tells how often a clone was seen (once, few, many) or the class of an expanded clone, and some rows leave it out.

clone_size: -
d_call: -
j_call: TRBJ2-5
v_call: TRBV6-2/TRBV6-3
cdr3_nt: TGTGCCAGCACCCAAGCTCTGGGGGGCGTCGAGACCCAGTACTTC
cdr3_aa: CASTQALGGVETQYF

clone_size: many
d_call: -
j_call: TRBJ2-5
v_call: TRBV20-1
cdr3_nt: TGCAGTGCTAGCCTTACAGTAGGGGCCCAGTACTTC
cdr3_aa: CSASLTVGAQYF

clone_size: many
d_call: TRBD1
j_call: TRBJ2-5
v_call: TRBV2
cdr3_nt: TGTGCCAGCAGGATGCGACAGGGGGCACGGGAGACCCAGTACTTC
cdr3_aa: CASRMRQGARETQYF

clone_size: many
d_call: -
j_call: TRBJ2-1
v_call: TRBV12-3/TRBV12-4
cdr3_nt: TGTGCCAGCAGTTCACCAGGTCCCCGGGAGCAGTTCTTC
cdr3_aa: CASSSPGPREQFF

clone_size: many
d_call: TRBD1
j_call: TRBJ2-7
v_call: TRBV6-2/TRBV6-3
cdr3_nt: TGTGCCAGCCACGACAGGGGAATCTCCTACGAGCAGTACTTC
cdr3_aa: CASHDRGISYEQYF

clone_size: many
d_call: TRBD2
j_call: TRBJ2-4
v_call: TRBV7-2
cdr3_nt: TGTGCCAGCAGCTATAGCGGGACGGGGGACAAAAACATTCAGTACTTC
cdr3_aa: CASSYSGTGDKNIQYF

clone_size: few
d_call: -
j_call: TRBJ1-5
v_call: TRBV30
cdr3_nt: TGTGCCTGGAGTCCCGAGACATATCAGCCCCAGCATTTT
cdr3_aa: CAWSPETYQPQHF

clone_size: -
d_call: TRBD1
j_call: TRBJ2-1
v_call: TRBV5-1
cdr3_nt: TGCGCCAGCAGCATCCAACACAGGGGAGATGAGCAGTTCTTC
cdr3_aa: CASSIQHRGDEQFF

clone_size: -
d_call: -
j_call: TRBJ2-1
v_call: TRBV5-1
cdr3_nt: TGCGCCAGCAGCTTGGTTGAATACGAGCAGTTCTTC
cdr3_aa: CASSLVEYEQFF

clone_size: many
d_call: -
j_call: TRBJ2-3
v_call: TRBV30
cdr3_nt: TGTGCCTGGAGTGTAGGGTTGTTGCAGGACTTCACAGATACGCAGTATTTT
cdr3_aa: CAWSVGLLQDFTDTQYF

clone_size: -
d_call: -
j_call: TRBJ1-2
v_call: TRBV29-1
cdr3_nt: TGCAGCGCTGGCCCGACAGTTCGGGGCTATGGCTACACCTTC
cdr3_aa: CSAGPTVRGYGYTF

clone_size: -
d_call: -
j_call: TRBJ2-6
v_call: TRBV6-4
cdr3_nt: TGTGCCAGCAGTGAGGACAACTCTGGGGCCAACGTCCTGACTTTC
cdr3_aa: CASSEDNSGANVLTF

clone_size: -
d_call: -
j_call: TRBJ1-3
v_call: TRBV2
cdr3_nt: TGTGCCAGCTCTCGGGGTATCGCCCGACCGCCAAACACCATATATTTT
cdr3_aa: CASSRGIARPPNTIYF

clone_size: few
d_call: -
j_call: TRBJ2-3
v_call: TRBV27
cdr3_nt: TGTGCCAGCAGTCCGAATACAGCTACGCAGTATTTT
cdr3_aa: CASSPNTATQYF

clone_size: many
d_call: -
j_call: TRBJ2-3
v_call: TRBV2
cdr3_nt: TGTGCCAGCAGTGAGGGGGTCGGTACAGATACGCAGTATTTT
cdr3_aa: CASSEGVGTDTQYF

clone_size: few
d_call: TRBD1
j_call: TRBJ1-1
v_call: TRBV19
cdr3_nt: TGTGCCAGTAGTAACTATGCCGGGACAGCTTACACTATGAACACTGAAGCTTTCTTT
cdr3_aa: CASSNYAGTAYTMNTEAFF

clone_size: many
d_call: -
j_call: TRBJ2-3
v_call: TRBV27
cdr3_nt: TGTGCCAGCAGTTCCTACCTGGCAGATACGCAGTATTTT
cdr3_aa: CASSSYLADTQYF

clone_size: many
d_call: -
j_call: TRBJ2-4
v_call: TRBV18
cdr3_nt: TGTGCCAGCTCACCACCGGCGGTAGCCAAAAACATTCAGTACTTC
cdr3_aa: CASSPPAVAKNIQYF

clone_size: many
d_call: TRBD2
j_call: TRBJ2-7
v_call: TRBV30
cdr3_nt: TGTGCCTGGAGTATGCTTCCGGGACTATCCTACGAGCAGTACTTC
cdr3_aa: CAWSMLPGLSYEQYF